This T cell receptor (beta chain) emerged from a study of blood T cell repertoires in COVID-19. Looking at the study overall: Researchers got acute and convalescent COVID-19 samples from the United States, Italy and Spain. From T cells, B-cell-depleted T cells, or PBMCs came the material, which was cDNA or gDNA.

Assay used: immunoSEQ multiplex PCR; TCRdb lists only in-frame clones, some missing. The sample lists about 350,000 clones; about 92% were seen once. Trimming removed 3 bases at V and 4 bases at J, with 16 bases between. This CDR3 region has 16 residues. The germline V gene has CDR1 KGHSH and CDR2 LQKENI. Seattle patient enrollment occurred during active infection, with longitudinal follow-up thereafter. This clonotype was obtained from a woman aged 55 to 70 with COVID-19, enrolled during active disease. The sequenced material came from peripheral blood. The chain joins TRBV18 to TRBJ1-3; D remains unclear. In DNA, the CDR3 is TGTGCCAGCTCACCCAGGACGGAGGGAGGAGGAAACACCATATATTTT. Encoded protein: CASSPRTEGGGNTIYF.